The rows below give T cell receptor beta chains drawn from one sample of a study of regulatory T cells in long-lasting Graves disease. TCRdb independently ran MiXCR on the multiplex PCR reads; one entry per CDR3 protein. The sample holds roughly 400,000 distinct CDR3 sequences, 16% seen once. The data were also submitted as part of a second study, on T cells in Graves' hyperthyroidism and ophthalmopathy.

The sequencing used peripheral blood mononuclear cells (PBMCs), collected at new diagnosis, from a patient treated with antithyroid drugs. The receptor set was obtained from a woman aged 18-29 years with Graves disease. CDR3s include the opening cysteine and the closing phenylalanine or tryptophan. Clone size is stated in some rows and not others, as once, few, many or a class when expanded.

j_call cdr3_length clone_size v_call cdr3_aa
TRBJ1-2 14 - TRBV6-5 CASSYGNSNYGYTF
TRBJ2-3 14 many TRBV3-1 CASSQVSRTDTQYF
TRBJ1-2 14 few TRBV7-2 CASSLSRQGGGYTF
TRBJ2-3 11 - TRBV10-3 CAISDGGTQYF
TRBJ1-2 12 - TRBV28 CASRQRGQGYTF
TRBJ1-1 14 - TRBV10-3 CAISEEQVNTEAFF
TRBJ2-1 20 - TRBV20-1 CSARDYSTTSGAISYNEQFF
TRBJ2-5 16 many TRBV27 CASSEVGYPILETQYF
TRBJ2-1 15 many TRBV4-1 CASSQETGGLHEQFF
TRBJ1-2 13 many TRBV12-3/TRBV12-4 CASSFRGRGGYTF
TRBJ2-3 18 - TRBV29-1 CSVEPLSWTRHSTDAQYF
TRBJ2-7 12 few TRBV20-1 CRGWPTTYEQYF
TRBJ2-3 14 - TRBV30 CAWNTDSITDTQYF
TRBJ2-1 15 many TRBV5-5 CASSASRQGQDEQFF
TRBJ2-2 14 - TRBV20-1 CSARERPYTGELFF
TRBJ1-1 12 many TRBV28 CASSYASTEAFF
TRBJ2-3 18 - TRBV2 CASSTPPGTSGSTDTQYF
TRBJ2-7 14 many TRBV10-2 CASSRAGPSYEQYF
TRBJ2-5 14 many TRBV28 CASNSAEWAETQYF
TRBJ2-3 16 many TRBV28 CASSLSWQRNTDTQYF
TRBJ2-1 16 many TRBV3-1 CASSQAAVSGVGPPFF
TRBJ2-7 13 few TRBV20-1 CSAPAAFSYEQYF
TRBJ1-1 15 once TRBV6-5 CASSYMSIMNTEAFF
TRBJ2-1 13 - TRBV4-2 CASSQSPSGEQFF
TRBJ2-2 19 few TRBV7-6 CASSLVAVVAGGNTGELFF
TRBJ2-5 18 many TRBV28 CASSTGLLAGGSQETQYF
TRBJ2-1 15 many TRBV7-9 CASTSREAPYNEQFF
TRBJ2-7 16 - TRBV27 CASSLRGGRGAYEQYF
TRBJ2-1 16 many TRBV24-1 CATSDHRDGPYNEQFF
TRBJ1-2 15 - TRBV29-1 CSVEEWGGANYGYTF
TRBJ2-1 15 few TRBV2 CASSVGLTSYNEQFF
TRBJ2-2 17 many TRBV3-1 CASSLPSGVADTGELFF
TRBJ2-3 17 few TRBV5-1 CASSSGQGAAFTDTQYF
TRBJ2-3 16 - TRBV6-1 CASSALAGGLADTQYF
TRBJ2-7 13 many TRBV6-2/TRBV6-3 CASSEIQSYEQYF
TRBJ2-7 14 many TRBV28 CASCTLAGGWEQYF
TRBJ1-2 14 - TRBV20-1 CSASRQAGVYGYTF
TRBJ1-5 14 - TRBV6-1 CAIRLGQSNRPQHF
TRBJ1-3 16 many TRBV28 CASSFYGGSSGNTIYF
TRBJ1-2 13 many TRBV3-1 CASSHMTGDGYTF
TRBJ2-3 16 many TRBV7-2 CASSSHRLAATDTQYF
TRBJ2-1 13 - TRBV11-3 CASSLKGNTEQFF
TRBJ2-7 17 many TRBV7-3 CASSLGLPGQTSYEQYF
TRBJ2-7 15 many TRBV7-2 CASSLTFRANYEQYF
TRBJ2-1 16 many TRBV11-2 CASSQSGQGSRNEQFF
TRBJ2-5 14 many TRBV6-5 CASSYPGAAETQYF
TRBJ1-3 14 - TRBV5-1 CASSRRGSGNTIYF
TRBJ2-1 16 many TRBV7-8 CASSGWTHSGNNEQFF